This T cell receptor (beta chain) was captured by sequencing in a study of blood T cell repertoires in COVID-19. In the source study's methods: It was from reference gene primer amplification that nucleated cell counts were estimated. Data came from immunoSEQ multiplex PCR; TCRdb stores just in-frame clones and leaves some out. V and J calls and clone size are given by that table; D and trimming were obtained from the DNA. The sample carries around 320,000 clones, 85% to 90% recorded once. The CDR3 spans 13 residues. Germline V CDR1 and CDR2: SNHLY, FYNNEI. Followed longitudinally, the Seattle patients had been enrolled during active infection. This clone was seen only once.

The source of this sequence is a woman aged 30 to 39 with COVID-19, enrolled during active disease. The V and J genes are TRBV2 and TRBJ1-3; D is uncertain. The DNA matches TRBJ2-2 better at its end, which makes the J call doubtful. Sequencing was carried out using peripheral blood. CDR3: CASSRILSGELFF. CDR3 DNA: TGTGCCAGCAGTCGGATACTGTCCGGGGAGCTGTTTTTT.